This T cell receptor (beta chain) appears in the sequencing data of a study of regulatory T cells in long-lasting Graves disease (dated by TCRdb to about 2021). Turning to the overall study: In the newly diagnosed Graves' disease group, patients had been taking antithyroid drugs for less than 3 months. Peripheral blood TCR sequencing and RNA sequencing compared persistent Graves' disease patients with newly diagnosed Graves' disease patients. The study was registered as a clinical trial and conducted in China. A total of approximately 35 samples underwent TCR sequencing: about 13 from persistent and roughly 20 from newly diagnosed Graves' disease patients.

Study-level results and caveats: Sequencing and analysis were restricted to the TCR beta chain. Persistent disease showed preferential use of TRBV28, TRBJ1-2 and TRBJ2-5, whereas newly diagnosed disease favored TRBV20-1 and TRBJ2-1. Because the primary lesion, thyroid tissue, could not be accessed, the study looked at peripheral blood alone. The authors noted that the small sample size was a limitation that may lower accuracy. Patients with persistent disease shared more public clonotypes (around 2,500) than newly diagnosed patients did (966). Persistent Graves' disease patients showed lower TCR Shannon entropy and fewer highly expanded clones than newly diagnosed patients, suggesting clonal expansion.

This clonotype has just a few counts. What antigen it recognizes has not been identified. Qualities for individual bases were not recorded, and no much larger clone is one base off. Sample time point, as interpreted from the label and publication: newly diagnosed GD, antithyroid drugs for less than 3 months. RNA was extracted from PBMCs in TRIzol for both TCR sequencing and RNA sequencing. The diagnosis of Graves' disease was made according to American Thyroid Association guidelines. Patients for the study were recruited at an endocrinology department in Xi'an, China. Each patient gave approximately 8.8 milliliters of peripheral blood, collected in an EDTA anticoagulant tube. Ficoll Paque Plus density gradient separation was used to isolate PBMCs, and no further T cell sorting was done. An Agilent 2100 Bioanalyzer and agarose gel were used to check RNA quality, while a NanoDrop 2000 measured RNA concentration.

Library prep was done by multiplex PCR. For sequencing, an Illumina HiSeq 4000 was employed. CDR3 regions were amplified by Arm-PCR with iRepertoire HTBI primers to construct TCR beta libraries. Gel purification was performed on PCR products prior to sequencing. In the original analysis: A total of 62 TRBV and some 15 TRBJ segments were identified across samples and were used for gene usage analysis of CDR3 amino acid clonotypes. COPE and FqMerger were used to merge the filtered high-quality paired reads into contigs. Contigs were aligned with BLAST to IMGT TRBV, TRBD and TRBJ reference genes, and CDR3 was defined per IMGT. Clonotypes above 0.1% frequency were classified as highly expanded clones. Repertoire diversity was measured by Shannon entropy, and V-J evenness by the Gini coefficient. Clonotypes shared by more than one individual were considered public. TCRdb itself trimmed the public reads at Q25 with fastp, ran MiXCR and retained productive beta chains. One record per CDR3 amino acid sequence lists the most common genes and DNA. The V and J calls come from TCRdb's annotation, not from the publication. The sample includes about 500,000 distinct CDR3 sequences, with about a sixth observed a single time. 9% to 15% of the sample is in the top ten clones.

The CDR3 covers 16 residues, taking in both the cysteine and the phenylalanine. Only the CDR3 DNA stays, 48 bases, in frame from base 1. The junction shows trimming of 2 bases on V and 0 bases on J, plus 14 bases between the germline ends. From a lookup of the germline V gene, CDR1 and CDR2 are SGHVS and FQNEAQ. These data were also reused for a study on T cells in Graves' hyperthyroidism and ophthalmopathy. Per that second paper: Graves' hyperthyroidism was defined as stable when no progression to ophthalmopathy occurred over 18 months of follow-up. The hyperthyroidism patients were between 18 and 65 years old and newly diagnosed, with a disease duration of less than 2 months. Patients with uncontrolled infections, other autoimmune diseases, pregnancy or lactation were excluded. Diagnoses were based on clinical symptoms, serum thyroxine and TRAb, thyroid ultrasound and orbital computed tomography. The first round of RT-PCR for the TCR CDR3 was performed with the HTBI primer set and the Qiagen OneStep RT-PCR kit. Most expanded thyroid clonotypes (frequency above 0.001) were also detected in blood, suggesting blood repertoires may reflect thyroid immune responses. Ophthalmopathy was separated from stable hyperthyroidism by a 13 V-J signature model, with approximately 89% sensitivity and about 84% specificity obtained in cross-validation and 80%/75% obtained in testing. During validation, the model predicted progression to ophthalmopathy a median of about 5.9 months ahead of onset, with around 71% sensitivity and roughly 75% specificity. A discovery cohort of roughly 100 patients, 43 with Graves' ophthalmopathy and 55 to 60 with stable Graves' hyperthyroidism, was used to find distinguishing TCR V-J signatures. Whether ophthalmopathy could be predicted prospectively was tested in an independent validation cohort made up of 18 to 20 hyperthyroidism patients plus 17 patients who later progressed to ophthalmopathy. For training and testing, the 110 or so patients in the discovery cohort were randomly divided in a 7:3 ratio. In addition, the study compared T-cell repertoires in thyroid tissue and in blood from about 6 Graves' hyperthyroidism patients. After sampling, hyperthyroidism patients received methimazole starting at 30 mg daily, and ophthalmopathy patients received high-dose intravenous methylprednisolone. A second multiplex PCR round built the libraries, followed by size selection and purification. The libraries were sequenced on an Illumina HiSeq2000 using paired-end 100 bp reads. SOAPnuke was used to process the raw data, with reads discarded if the reads contained adapters or uncalled bases, had a mean Phred below 15, or lacked an exact constant-primer or identifier match. High-quality paired reads were merged with COPE v1.2.5, and unique nucleotide sequences were defined as clonotypes. MiTCR v1.1 was used to align the clonotypes against IMGT TRBV, TRBD and TRBJ reference segments. Analysis was restricted to V-J combinations with a frequency above 0.0001, which covered about 99% of repertoires. The TCS score was defined as F50 (clonal expansion) divided by E x V (chaos), with BLOSUM62-based TCRdist calculated between CDR3 peptides within each V-J. Welch's t-statistics and random forest reduced fewer than 550 V-J features to 13, which were used in a naive Bayes classifier (R e1071). No statistical method was used to set the sample size in advance, and investigators knew the group allocation. According to the paper, TCR Vbeta CDR3 sequencing was carried out on 135 peripheral blood samples, which came from fewer than 50 ophthalmopathy, around 75 hyperthyroidism and roughly 17 progressor patients.

This clonotype was obtained from a middle-aged man with Graves disease. Donor details come from another sample of the same person, matched by shared clones. The chain couples TRBV7-8 to TRBJ2-7; 6 matching bases give a weak D call of TRBD1. Here the sequenced sample was peripheral blood mononuclear cells (PBMCs), taken at new diagnosis, from a patient treated with antithyroid drugs. The CDR3 has the sequence CASSLLNNRVSYEQYF. The DNA reads as follows: TGTGCCAGCAGCTTACTCAACAACAGGGTCTCCTACGAGCAGTACTTC. Full variable domain (CDR3 extended with the reference TRBV7-8 and TRBJ2-7 proteins): GAGVSQSPRYKVAKRGQDVALRCDPISGHVSLFWYQQALGQGPEFLTYFQNEAQLDKSGLPSDRFFAERPEGSVSTLKIQRTQQEDSAVYLCASSLLNNRVSYEQYFGPGTRLTVT.